This passage covers 8 T cell receptor beta chains from one sample sequenced in a study of chemoradiotherapy in HPV16-positive cancers. Assay: immunoSEQ multiplex PCR; the TCRdb copy retains only in-frame clones and omits some. Among around 2,900 clones listed, around 80% were seen once. This specimen consisted of tumor tissue, obtained from a patient who underwent chemoradiotherapy. All receptors come from a human donor with HPV-associated anogenital cancer.

V usage is TRBV5-1 and J usage is TRBJ1-2; weak D call: TRBD1 (6 bases). This CDR3 region has 17 residues. From germline, CDR1 is SGHRS and CDR2 YFSETQ. Trimming took off 0 bases at V and 3 bases at J, with 18 bases between the two ends. CDR3 sequence reads: CASSLGLTGLEDYGYTF. CDR3 bases: TGCGCCAGCAGCTTGGGGCTGACAGGATTGGAAGACTATGGCTACACCTTC.

V gene TRBV15 combines with J gene TRBJ1-3, with D perhaps TRBD1 (6 bases). With 1 base removed from V and 7 bases from J, the gap between germline ends came to 11 bases. Germline CDR1 is LNHNV and CDR2 is YYDKDF (reference sequence). The CDR3 has 14 amino acids. This CDR3 is CATSRANRDNTIYF. Here the CDR3 DNA reads TGTGCCACCAGCAGAGCTAACAGGGACAACACCATATATTTT.

The V call is TRBV7-9, the J call TRBJ1-2; 7 bases fit TRBD1. CDR1 is SEHNR and CDR2 is FQNEAQ in the germline V gene (reference sequence). The CDR3 spans 14 residues. V dropped 5 bases and J dropped 8; count of bases not matched to a gene: 11. DNA for the CDR3: TGTGCCAGCAGCCCGGTGCAGGGCAGGGGGGGCTACACCTTC. It codes for CASSPVQGRGGYTF.

CDR3 DNA: TGCAGCGTTGATGAAACAGGGGATACTGAAGCTTTCTTT. Translating gives CSVDETGDTEAFF. The chain employs TRBV29-1 and TRBJ1-1; 7 bases are a match to TRBD1. The V and J ends lost 3 bases and 5 bases, in that order; junction bases with no gene match: 6. CDR1 and CDR2 from the germline V gene are SQVTM and ANQGSEA. The CDR3 spans 13 residues.

This clone was seen more than once but under ten times. V and J are TRBV6-5 and TRBJ1-1; weak D call: TRBD1 (5 bases). From germline, CDR1 is MNHEY and CDR2 SVGAGI. CDR3 length: 14 amino acids. V was clipped by 6 bases and J by 9 bases, with 20 bases between them. CDR3 region: CASSPEYRSPQAFF. As DNA, the CDR3 is TGTGCCAGCAGCCCCGAGTACAGGTCGCCGCAAGCTTTCTTT.

The J gene is TRBJ1-1, the V gene TRBV30; 7 nucleotides line up with TRBD1. Per the germline V gene, CDR1 is GTSNPN and CDR2 is SVGIG (reference sequence). The V segment lost 0 bases and the J segment 10 bases; nucleotides outside the gene matches: 2. The CDR3 length is 11 residues. The CDR3 DNA is TGTGCCTGGAGTGTACAGGGGACAGCTTTCTTT. This encodes CAWSVQGTAFF.

The gene calls are TRBV5-1 and TRBJ1-1; D gene ambiguous. V dropped 4 bases and J dropped 1 base, with 20 bases sitting between them. The CDR3 contains 17 residues. The V gene's germline CDR1 is SGHRS and CDR2 YFSETQ. The CDR3 region is CASSSGVPDGQNTEAFF. The DNA of the CDR3 is TGCGCCAGCAGCAGCGGGGTCCCTGACGGCCAGAACACTGAAGCTTTCTTT.

The chain couples TRBV28 to TRBJ1-1; a weak D match, TRBD1 (6 bases). This CDR3 comprises 13 residues. Trimming cost V 8 bases and J 2 bases, with 12 bases left between them. Germline-derived CDR1 and CDR2 are MDHEN and SYDVKM. The CDR3 protein is CASSGGYNTEAFF. The CDR3 DNA sequence: TGTGCCAGCTCGGGGGGCTACAACACTGAAGCTTTCTTT.